This T cell receptor beta chain was sequenced in a study of technical replicates of blood from a few donors. V was trimmed by 3 bases and J by 0 bases, leaving 10 bases between them. Looked up from germline, CDR1 is SGDLS and CDR2 is YYNGEE. This CDR3 is built from 16 residues. The data were produced by immunoSEQ multiplex PCR, yet TCRdb's version contains in-frame clones alone and is incomplete. Of almost 70,000 clones listed, roughly 88% are singletons. Material: PBMCs. This sequence originates from a human donor in good health. Some clones in this sample may be carry-over from other donors' samples. V usage is TRBV9 and J usage is TRBJ1-6, with D perhaps matching TRBD1 (6 bases). The CDR3 DNA sequence: TGTGCCAGCAGCGCCAGGGGAAGCTCCTATAATTCACCCCTCCACTTT. It encodes CASSARGSSYNSPLHF.